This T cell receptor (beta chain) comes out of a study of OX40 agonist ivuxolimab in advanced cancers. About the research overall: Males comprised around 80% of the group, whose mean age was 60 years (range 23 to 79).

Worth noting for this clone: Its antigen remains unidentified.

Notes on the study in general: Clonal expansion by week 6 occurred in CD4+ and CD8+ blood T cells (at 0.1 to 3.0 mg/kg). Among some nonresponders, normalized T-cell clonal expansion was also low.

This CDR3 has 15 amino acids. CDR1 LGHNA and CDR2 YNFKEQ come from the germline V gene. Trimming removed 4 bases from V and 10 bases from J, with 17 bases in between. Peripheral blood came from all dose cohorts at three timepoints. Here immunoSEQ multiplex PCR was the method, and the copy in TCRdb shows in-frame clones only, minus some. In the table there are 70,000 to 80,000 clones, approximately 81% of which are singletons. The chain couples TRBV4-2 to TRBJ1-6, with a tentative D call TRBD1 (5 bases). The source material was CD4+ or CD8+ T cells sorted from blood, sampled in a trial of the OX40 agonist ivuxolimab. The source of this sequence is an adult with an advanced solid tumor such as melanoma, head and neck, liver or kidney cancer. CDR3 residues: CASSPSGGAESPLHF. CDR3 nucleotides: TGTGCCAGCAGCCCGTCTGGCGGGGCAGAATCACCCCTCCACTTT.